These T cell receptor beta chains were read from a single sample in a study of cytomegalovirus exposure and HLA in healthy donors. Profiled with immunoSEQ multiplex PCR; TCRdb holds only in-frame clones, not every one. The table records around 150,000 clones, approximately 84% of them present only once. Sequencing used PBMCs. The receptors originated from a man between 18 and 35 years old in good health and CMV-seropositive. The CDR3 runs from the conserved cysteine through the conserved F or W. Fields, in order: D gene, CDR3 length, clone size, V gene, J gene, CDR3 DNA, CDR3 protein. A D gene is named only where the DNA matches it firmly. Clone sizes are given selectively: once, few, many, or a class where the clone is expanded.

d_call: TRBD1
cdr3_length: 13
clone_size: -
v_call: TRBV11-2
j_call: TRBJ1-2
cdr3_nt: TGTGCCAGCAGCCCGGGACAGGGCTATGGCTACACCTTC
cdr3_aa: CASSPGQGYGYTF

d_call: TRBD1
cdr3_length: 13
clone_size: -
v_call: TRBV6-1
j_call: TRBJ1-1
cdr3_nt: TGTGCCAGCAGTGAAGCGGGTCGACAGGGCGGAGTATTT
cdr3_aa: CASSEAGRQGGVF

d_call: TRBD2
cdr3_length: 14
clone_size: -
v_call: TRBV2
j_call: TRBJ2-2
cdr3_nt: TGTGCCACCACCGGGGGGGGGAGCACCGGGGAGCTGTTTTTT
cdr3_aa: CATTGGGSTGELFF

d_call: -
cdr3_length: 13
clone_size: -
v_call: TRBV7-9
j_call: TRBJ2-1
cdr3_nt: TGTGCCAGCAGCTCCCAGTCTTACAATGAGCAGTTCTTC
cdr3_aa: CASSSQSYNEQFF

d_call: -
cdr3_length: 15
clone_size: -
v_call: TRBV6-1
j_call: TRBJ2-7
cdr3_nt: TGTGCCAGCAGTGAAACGCCGGGGAGTCCCTACGAGCAGTACTTC
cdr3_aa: CASSETPGSPYEQYF

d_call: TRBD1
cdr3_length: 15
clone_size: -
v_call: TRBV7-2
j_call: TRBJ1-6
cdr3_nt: TGTGCCAGCAGCCCCGGGACAGGGATGAATTCACCCCTCCACTTT
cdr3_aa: CASSPGTGMNSPLHF

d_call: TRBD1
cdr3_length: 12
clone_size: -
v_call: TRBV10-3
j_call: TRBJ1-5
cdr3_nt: TGTGCCATAAGACAGGGTGGGCAGCCCCAGCATTTT
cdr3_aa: CAIRQGGQPQHF

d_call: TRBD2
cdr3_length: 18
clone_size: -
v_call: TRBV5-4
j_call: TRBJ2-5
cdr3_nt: TGTGCCAGCAGCACCGAACTCTATAGCGGGGGGGATCAAGAGACCCAGTACTTC
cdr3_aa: CASSTELYSGGDQETQYF

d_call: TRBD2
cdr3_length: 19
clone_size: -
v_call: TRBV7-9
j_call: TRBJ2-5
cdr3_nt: TGTGCCAGCAGCTTACGCCCCTCAGCGGGGGGGCGGAGTCAAGAGACCCAGTACTTC
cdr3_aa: CASSLRPSAGGRSQETQYF

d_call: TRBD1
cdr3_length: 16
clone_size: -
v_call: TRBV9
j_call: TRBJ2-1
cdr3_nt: TGTGCCAGCAGCCCATACCAAGCCAGGGGGTCCAATGAGCAGTTCTTC
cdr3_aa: CASSPYQARGSNEQFF

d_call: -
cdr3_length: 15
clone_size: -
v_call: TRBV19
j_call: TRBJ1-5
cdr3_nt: TGTGCCAGTAGCACCACAGTAAATAGCAATCAGCCCCAGCATTTT
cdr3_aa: CASSTTVNSNQPQHF

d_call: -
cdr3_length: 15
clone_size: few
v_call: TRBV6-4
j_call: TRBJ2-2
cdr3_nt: TGTGCCAGCAGTGACCGGGCAGACAGCACCGGGGAGCTGTTTTTT
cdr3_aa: CASSDRADSTGELFF

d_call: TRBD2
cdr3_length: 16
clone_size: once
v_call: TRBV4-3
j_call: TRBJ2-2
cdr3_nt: TGCGCCAGCAGCCAATCCGGGACTAGCGGTACCGGGGAGCTGTTTTTT
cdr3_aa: CASSQSGTSGTGELFF

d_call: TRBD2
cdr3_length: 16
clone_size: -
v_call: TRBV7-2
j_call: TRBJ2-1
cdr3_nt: TGTGCCAGCAGCTTAGTCTGGGGGGGGTTCGGGAATGAGCAGTTCTTC
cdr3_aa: CASSLVWGGFGNEQFF

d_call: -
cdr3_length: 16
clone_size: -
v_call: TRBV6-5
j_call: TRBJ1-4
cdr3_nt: TGTGCCAGCAGTTACCTCCCGGGCCGGGGAAATGAAAAACTGTTTTTT
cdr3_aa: CASSYLPGRGNEKLFF

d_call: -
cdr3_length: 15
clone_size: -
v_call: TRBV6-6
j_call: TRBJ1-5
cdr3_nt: TGTGCCAGCAGCTCCGGGACAAGGGACAATCAGCCCCAGCATTTT
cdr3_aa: CASSSGTRDNQPQHF

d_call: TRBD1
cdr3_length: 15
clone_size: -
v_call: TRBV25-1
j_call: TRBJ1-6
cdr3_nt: TGTGCCAGCAGTGACCGAGGACAGGGGTATTCACCCCTCCACTTT
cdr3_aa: CASSDRGQGYSPLHF

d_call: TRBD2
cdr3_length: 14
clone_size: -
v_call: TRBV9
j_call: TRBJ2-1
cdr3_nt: TGTGCCAGCAGCCTAGCGGGGGGCTACAATGAGCAGTTCTTC
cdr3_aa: CASSLAGGYNEQFF

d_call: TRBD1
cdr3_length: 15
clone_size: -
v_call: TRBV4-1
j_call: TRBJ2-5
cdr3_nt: TGCGCCAGCAGCCAGAGGGACAGGGAGCAAGAGACCCAGTACTTC
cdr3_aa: CASSQRDREQETQYF

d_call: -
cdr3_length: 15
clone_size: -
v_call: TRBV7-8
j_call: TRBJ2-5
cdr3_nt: TGTGCCAGCAGCTCCTGGGGCAGGGTAGAGGAGACCCAGTACTTC
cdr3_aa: CASSSWGRVEETQYF

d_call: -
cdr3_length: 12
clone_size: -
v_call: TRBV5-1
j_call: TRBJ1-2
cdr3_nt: TGCGCCAGCAAAGAGGGCACCTATGGCTACACCTTC
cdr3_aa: CASKEGTYGYTF

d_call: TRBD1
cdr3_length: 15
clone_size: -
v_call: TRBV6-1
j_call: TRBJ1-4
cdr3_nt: TGTGCCAGCAGTGAAAGACAGGGGATGATTGAAAAACTGTTTTTT
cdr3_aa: CASSERQGMIEKLFF

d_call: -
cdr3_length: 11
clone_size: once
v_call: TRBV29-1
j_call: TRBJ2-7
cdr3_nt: TGCAGCGGAGGAAGTTTCTACGAGCAGTACTTC
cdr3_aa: CSGGSFYEQYF

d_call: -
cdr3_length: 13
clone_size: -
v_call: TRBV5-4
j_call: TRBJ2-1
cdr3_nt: TGTGCCAGCAGCTCAGGCCTTCTGGGTGAGCAGTTCTTC
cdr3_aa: CASSSGLLGEQFF

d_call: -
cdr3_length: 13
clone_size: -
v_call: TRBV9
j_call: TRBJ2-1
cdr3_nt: TGTGCCAGCAGTGATAGTACCTACAATGAGCAGTTCTTC
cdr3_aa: CASSDSTYNEQFF

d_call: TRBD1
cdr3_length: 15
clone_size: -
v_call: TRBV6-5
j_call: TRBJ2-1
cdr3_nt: TGTGCCAGCAGAACCTCCGGGACAGCTTACAATGAGCAGTTCTTC
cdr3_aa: CASRTSGTAYNEQFF

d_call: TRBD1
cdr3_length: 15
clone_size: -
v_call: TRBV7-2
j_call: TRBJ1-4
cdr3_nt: TGTGCCAGCAGACGACAGGGAACAACTAATGAAAAACTGTTTTTT
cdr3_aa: CASRRQGTTNEKLFF

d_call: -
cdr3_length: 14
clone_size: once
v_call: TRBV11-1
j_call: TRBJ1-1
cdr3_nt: TGTGCCAGCAGGCCGGGACTGCGTAACACTGAAGCTTTCTTT
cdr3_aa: CASRPGLRNTEAFF

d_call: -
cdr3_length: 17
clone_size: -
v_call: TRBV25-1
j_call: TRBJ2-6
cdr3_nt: TGTGCCAGCAGGAGGGGAGGGGGACGCTCTGGGGCCAACGTCCTGACTTTC
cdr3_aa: CASRRGGGRSGANVLTF

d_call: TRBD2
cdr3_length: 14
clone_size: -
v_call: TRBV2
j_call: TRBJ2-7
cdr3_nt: TGTGCCAGCAGTGAGACGGGAGGAAGCTACGAGCAGTACTTC
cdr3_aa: CASSETGGSYEQYF

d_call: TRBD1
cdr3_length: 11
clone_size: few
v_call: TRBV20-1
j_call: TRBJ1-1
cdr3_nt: TGCAGTGGACAGGGGGACACTGAAGCTTTCTTT
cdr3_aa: CSGQGDTEAFF

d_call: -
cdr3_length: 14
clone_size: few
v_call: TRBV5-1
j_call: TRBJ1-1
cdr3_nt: TGCGCCAGCAGCGATAGAACAGGGAGCACTGAAGCTTTCTTT
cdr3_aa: CASSDRTGSTEAFF

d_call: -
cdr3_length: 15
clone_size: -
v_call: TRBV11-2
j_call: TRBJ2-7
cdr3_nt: TGTGCCAGCAGCTTAACCCCAGGGGGGTCCTACGAGCAGTACTTC
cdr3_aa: CASSLTPGGSYEQYF

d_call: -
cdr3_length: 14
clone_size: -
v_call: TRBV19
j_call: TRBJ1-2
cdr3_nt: TGTGCCAGTAGTAAGCCAGGGGCTGCCTATGGCTACACCTTC
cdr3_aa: CASSKPGAAYGYTF

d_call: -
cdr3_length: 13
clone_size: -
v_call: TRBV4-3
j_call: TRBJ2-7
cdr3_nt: TGCGCCAGCAGCCAAGCCAGATCCTACGAGCAGTACTTC
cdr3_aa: CASSQARSYEQYF

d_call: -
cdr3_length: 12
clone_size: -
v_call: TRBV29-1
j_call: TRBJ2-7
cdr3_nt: TGCAGCGCCAGGACAGACTCCTACGAGCAGTACTTC
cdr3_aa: CSARTDSYEQYF

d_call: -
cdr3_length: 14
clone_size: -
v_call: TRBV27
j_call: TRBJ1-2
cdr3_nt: TGTGCCAGCAGCCCCACGGGAGGGGCATATGGCTACACCTTC
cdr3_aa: CASSPTGGAYGYTF

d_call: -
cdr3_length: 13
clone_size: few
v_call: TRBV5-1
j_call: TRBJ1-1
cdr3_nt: TGCGCCAGCAGCATTAACACGAACACTGAAGCTTTCTTT
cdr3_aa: CASSINTNTEAFF

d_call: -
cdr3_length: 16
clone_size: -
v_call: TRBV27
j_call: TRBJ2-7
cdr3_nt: TGTGCCAGCCACATCAAACAGGTAACCGGTCCCTACGAGCAGTACTTC
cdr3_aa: CASHIKQVTGPYEQYF

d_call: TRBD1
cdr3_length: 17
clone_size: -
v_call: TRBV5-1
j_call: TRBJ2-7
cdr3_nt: TGCGCCAGCAGCTTGGTAGGGACAGGCGAGGGGATCTACGAGCAGTACTTC
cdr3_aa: CASSLVGTGEGIYEQYF

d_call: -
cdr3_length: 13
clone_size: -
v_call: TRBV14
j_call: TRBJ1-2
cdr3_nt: TGTGCCAGCAGCCCCTCAGGCCAATATGGCTACACCTTC
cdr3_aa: CASSPSGQYGYTF

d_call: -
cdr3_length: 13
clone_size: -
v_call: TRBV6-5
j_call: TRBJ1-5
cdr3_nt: TGTGCCAGCAGTCGACAGCTAAATCAGCCCCAGCATTTT
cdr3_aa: CASSRQLNQPQHF

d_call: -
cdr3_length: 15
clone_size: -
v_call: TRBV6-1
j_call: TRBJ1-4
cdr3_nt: TGTGCCAGCAGTCGTTCAGAGGCAACTAATGAAAAACTGTTTTTT
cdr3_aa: CASSRSEATNEKLFF

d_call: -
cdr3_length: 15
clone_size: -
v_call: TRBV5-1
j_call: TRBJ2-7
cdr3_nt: TGCGCCAGCCTATTCCCCCAGGACGGGGTCTACGAGCAGTACTTC
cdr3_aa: CASLFPQDGVYEQYF

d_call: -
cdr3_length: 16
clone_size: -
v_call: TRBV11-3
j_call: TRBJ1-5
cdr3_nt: TGTGCCAGCAGCTTAGATTACAGTCATAGCAATCAGCCCCAGCATTTT
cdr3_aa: CASSLDYSHSNQPQHF

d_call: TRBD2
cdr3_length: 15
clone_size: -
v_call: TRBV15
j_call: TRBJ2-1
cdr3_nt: TGTGCCACCAGCAGAGAGGGGGGGGAATACAATGAGCAGTTCTTC
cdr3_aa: CATSREGGEYNEQFF

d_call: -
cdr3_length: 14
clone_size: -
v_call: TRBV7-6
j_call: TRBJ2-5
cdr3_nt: TGTGCCAGCAGCTTAGTTCGGGTGAGGGAGACCCAGTACTTC
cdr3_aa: CASSLVRVRETQYF

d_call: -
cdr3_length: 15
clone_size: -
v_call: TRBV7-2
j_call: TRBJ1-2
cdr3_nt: TGTGCCAGCAGCCCGGGAGGGGGAGCATACTATGGCTACACCTTC
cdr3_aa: CASSPGGGAYYGYTF

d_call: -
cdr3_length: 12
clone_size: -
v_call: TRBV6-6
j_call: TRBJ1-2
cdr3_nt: TGTGCCAGCAGTTTTAAAGACAGTGGCTACACCTTC
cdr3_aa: CASSFKDSGYTF